This is a list of T cell receptor beta chains from one sample in a study of blood T cell repertoires in COVID-19. Clones were sequenced by immunoSEQ multiplex PCR, and TCRdb holds only the in-frame ones, with some missing. The sample has about 130,000 clones, about 83% seen once. The sequencing sample was made of peripheral blood. The receptors shown here come from a human donor in a cohort sampled during active COVID-19. Each CDR3 is given with its conserved first and last residue. Each record gives: V gene, D gene, clone size, J gene, CDR3 protein, CDR3 DNA. The D gene is left open where the match is weak. Not all rows give a size; the values are once, few, many and, for expanded clones, a class.

TRBV6-2/TRBV6-3	-	-	TRBJ1-1	CASSYQTSNTEAFF	TGTGCCAGCAGTTACCAGACTAGTAACACTGAAGCTTTCTTT
TRBV2	-	-	TRBJ2-2	CASRVTPWTGELFF	TGTGCCAGCCGAGTGACACCTTGGACCGGGGAGCTGTTTTTT
TRBV11-2	TRBD1	-	TRBJ1-1	CASSLITGGQNTEAFF	TGTGCCAGCAGCTTAATAACAGGGGGCCAAAACACTGAAGCTTTCTTT
TRBV19	TRBD1	-	TRBJ1-1	CASNGQASGVDTEAFF	TGTGCCAGTAACGGACAGGCCTCGGGGGTCGACACTGAAGCTTTCTTT
TRBV5-1	TRBD1	-	TRBJ2-1	CASRPGQGYNEQFF	TGCGCCAGCAGACCGGGACAGGGGTACAATGAGCAGTTCTTC
TRBV7-9	TRBD1	once	TRBJ2-7	CASSLVTGQNYEQYF	TGTGCCAGCAGCTTAGTGACGGGACAGAACTACGAGCAGTACTTC
TRBV19	TRBD1	-	TRBJ1-1	CASSMGGQGVNTEAFF	TGTGCCAGTAGTATGGGGGGACAGGGGGTTAACACTGAAGCTTTCTTT
TRBV2	-	-	TRBJ2-5	CASRSRSIGLAKTETQYF	TGTGCCAGCAGATCCAGGTCTATTGGGCTAGCGAAGACAGAGACCCAGTACTTC
TRBV19	TRBD1	-	TRBJ1-4	CASSLSGTGQKLFF	TGTGCCAGTAGTTTATCCGGGACAGGGCAAAAACTGTTTTTT
TRBV6-2/TRBV6-3	TRBD2	-	TRBJ2-7	CASSPPSGAYEQYF	TGTGCCAGCAGTCCCCCCAGCGGGGCCTACGAGCAGTACTTC
TRBV7-2	-	once	TRBJ2-3	CASSLKRGADTQYF	TGTGCCAGCAGCCTCAAAAGGGGCGCAGATACGCAGTATTTT
TRBV5-1	-	-	TRBJ1-1	CASSLVQSNTEAFF	TGCGCCAGCAGCTTGGTACAGTCGAACACTGAAGCTTTCTTT
TRBV29-1	TRBD1	-	TRBJ1-1	CSFSRTGGARTEAFF	TGCAGCTTCTCTCGTACAGGGGGCGCGCGTACTGAAGCTTTCTTT
TRBV7-7	-	once	TRBJ2-5	CASSFRELQETQYF	TGTGCCAGCAGCTTTCGAGAACTACAAGAGACCCAGTACTTC
TRBV3-1/TRBV3-2	TRBD1	-	TRBJ1-1	CASSPSTGGRTEAFF	TGTGCCAGCAGCCCCTCGACAGGGGGGAGAACTGAAGCTTTCTTT
TRBV7-9	-	-	TRBJ1-1	CASSYGDTEAFF	TGTGCCAGCAGCTACGGGGACACTGAAGCTTTCTTT
TRBV19	-	-	TRBJ1-1	CASSPQTANTEAFF	TGTGCCAGTAGTCCCCAAACAGCGAACACTGAAGCTTTCTTT
TRBV30	-	-	TRBJ1-2	CAGNPHETGANYGYTF	TGTGCCGGAAACCCGCACGAGACAGGAGCTAACTATGGCTACACCTTC